The 2 T cell receptor beta chains below come from one sample, sequenced in a study of blood T cell repertoires in COVID-19. Generated by immunoSEQ multiplex PCR, the TCRdb table keeps only in-frame clones and is missing some. The data contain approximately 90,000 clones, approximately 86% of them singletons. Sequenced material: peripheral blood. The source of these receptors is a woman aged 80 or over with acute or convalescent COVID-19.

Written as DNA, the CDR3 is TGCGCCAGCAGCGGGGGGACAGTTAACACTGAAGCTTTCTTT. This codes for CASSGGTVNTEAFF. The genes are TRBV5-1 and TRBJ1-1, with TRBD1 matching over 7 bases. This CDR3 has 14 amino acids. With V trimmed by 4 bases and J by 2 bases, 5 bases remained unmatched. Looked up from germline, CDR1 is SGHRS and CDR2 is YFSETQ.

The V gene is TRBV6-5, the J gene TRBJ1-5; TRBD1 agrees at 10 bases. Germline trimming cut 5 bases from V and 6 bases from J; bases unmatched to any gene: 4. The germline gives CDR1 MNHEY, CDR2 SVGAGI. The CDR3 is 14 residues long. The CDR3 sequence: CASSLGQGTQPQHF. CDR3 in DNA: TGTGCCAGCAGTCTGGGACAGGGGACTCAGCCCCAGCATTTT.